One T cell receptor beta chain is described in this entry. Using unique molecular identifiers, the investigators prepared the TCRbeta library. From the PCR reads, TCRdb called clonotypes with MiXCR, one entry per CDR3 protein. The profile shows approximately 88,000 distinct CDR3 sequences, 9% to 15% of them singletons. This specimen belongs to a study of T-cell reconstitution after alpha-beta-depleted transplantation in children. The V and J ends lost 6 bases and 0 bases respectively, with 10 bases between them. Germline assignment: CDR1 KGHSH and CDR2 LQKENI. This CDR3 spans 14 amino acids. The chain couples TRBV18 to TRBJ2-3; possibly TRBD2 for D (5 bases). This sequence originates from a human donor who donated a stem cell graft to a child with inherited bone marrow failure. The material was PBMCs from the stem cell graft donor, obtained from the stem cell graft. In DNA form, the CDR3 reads TGTGCCAGCTCCTCTAGCAGAAGCACAGATACGCAGTATTTT. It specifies CASSSSRSTDTQYF.